These T cell receptor beta chains were read from a single sample in a study of T cells expressing NK-cell markers. TCRdb processed the 5' RACE reads again and assigns one entry to each CDR3 protein, with no DNA. Its clone listing holds 550,000 to 600,000 distinct CDR3 sequences. The sequenced material came from blood T cells: a sorted CD56 or NKG2C T cell subset, CD4+ or CD8+ T cells, or bulk PBMC T cells (not recorded which). The receptor source for this set is a man aged 18 to 30 in good health. CDR3s include the opening cysteine and the closing phenylalanine or tryptophan. The order of the fields is J gene, CDR3 length, V gene, CDR3 protein.

>TRBJ1-1|14|TRBV6-1
CASSQGLMNTEAFF
>TRBJ1-4|14|TRBV7-2
CASSFSRDREKLFF
>TRBJ2-3|19|TRBV7-8
CASSLVAWTGTGKTDTQYF
>TRBJ2-1|15|TRBV10-3
CAISGGIGVYNEQFF
>TRBJ2-3|18|TRBV7-2
CASSFAGPARVRTDTQYF
>TRBJ2-7|20|TRBV7-2
CASSTSGGKELAGGPREQYF
>TRBJ2-1|16|TRBV3-1
CASSQEFVGGNNEQFF
>TRBJ2-3|16|TRBV7-2
CASSLVGPGGSDTQYF
>TRBJ2-3|13|TRBV12-3/TRBV12-4
CASSPPTADTQYF
>TRBJ2-1|20|TRBV7-6
CASSLFQGVGAGDGYNEQFF
>TRBJ2-3|15|TRBV5-1
CASSLMVQGSDTQYF
>TRBJ2-3|15|TRBV6-1
CASSTGVENRDTQYF
>TRBJ1-1|14|TRBV12-3/TRBV12-4
CASRPGAPGTEAFF
>TRBJ2-3|15|TRBV9
CASSAGTASTDTQYF
>TRBJ2-5|17|TRBV24-1
CATSEHYNPDRAETQYF
>TRBJ2-1|14|TRBV7-9
CASSLETPAAEQFF
>TRBJ2-1|16|TRBV7-2
CASSLVAGRVGDEQFF
>TRBJ2-2|16|TRBV7-6
CASSLGGLTYTGELFF
>TRBJ1-1|14|TRBV7-9
CASSDGGGNTEAFF
>TRBJ1-2|13|TRBV4-1
CASRDRDSNGYTF
>TRBJ2-3|13|TRBV27
CASRRGLSDTQYF
>TRBJ2-3|12|TRBV7-8
CASSPTDDTQYF
>TRBJ2-7|14|TRBV5-1
CASSSSGSLYEQYF
>TRBJ2-3|13|TRBV18
CASSPLQGDTQYF
>TRBJ1-1|15|TRBV30
CAWSGFGTENTEAFF
>TRBJ1-2|11|TRBV2
CASSERGGYTF